The TCR beta chain under discussion was sequenced for a study of blood T cell repertoires in COVID-19. Trimming at V came to 5 bases and at J to 11 bases, leaving 15 bases not matched to a gene. Germline assignment: CDR1 LNHDA and CDR2 SQIVND (reference sequence). The CDR3 runs to 16 residues. Using immunoSEQ multiplex PCR, the repertoire was profiled, and TCRdb retains in-frame clones only, with some absent. The data contain 440,000 or so clones, about nine tenths of them singletons. This sequence originates from a woman in her 40s with COVID-19, enrolled during active disease. This chain connects TRBV19 to TRBJ1-1; 12 bases are a match to TRBD1. Sequenced input: peripheral blood. CDR3 region: CASSPRDRGHPRGAFF. CDR3 nucleotide sequence: TGTGCCAGTAGTCCACGGGACAGGGGGCATCCTCGGGGGGCTTTCTTT.